Given below is one TCR beta chain in context. Its antigen is unknown. Germline lookup yields CDR1 LNHNV and CDR2 YYDKDF (reference sequence). Trimming removed 1 base at V and 8 bases at J, with 15 bases between. The CDR3 loop spans 15 amino acids. The sample belongs to a study of beta chain features in type 1 diabetes. Whole-study results and caveats: Any PCR bias toward short templates would affect both groups alike. The naive, central memory and Treg TCRB repertoires showed an apparent similarity that was greater among patients than among healthy donors.

Since all of the isolated RNA was reverse transcribed, expressed TCRB transcripts were what got sequenced. Clones were read by immunoSEQ multiplex PCR, and TCRdb kept only the in-frame ones, dropping some. The data contain about 900,000 clones, about a sixth of them singletons. The chain uses TRBV15 and TRBJ2-1, with D possibly being TRBD1 (6 bases). The sample consisted of naive CD4+ T cells from blood. This TCR was sampled from a woman between 18 and 29 years old in good health. The CDR3 is CATSRGGHRVDEQFF. In DNA, the CDR3 is TGTGCCACCAGCAGAGGAGGGCACAGGGTCGATGAGCAGTTCTTC.